The 8 T cell receptor beta chains reported below all come from one sample, sequenced in a study of blood T cell repertoires in COVID-19. Only in-frame clones appear in the TCRdb table, and some are missing; sequencing was by immunoSEQ multiplex PCR. The table lists roughly 110,000 clones, 80% to 90% of them singletons. Sequences were obtained from peripheral blood. All receptors come from a man aged 40-49 years with acute or convalescent COVID-19.

The table lists this clone with a count of one. V and J are TRBV7-9 and TRBJ1-5; D is ambiguous. The ends were cut back, 5 bases at V and 4 bases at J, with 18 bases in the middle. From germline, CDR1 is SEHNR and CDR2 FQNEAQ (reference sequence). The CDR3 is 16 amino acids. The CDR3 sequence is CASSLVAGYGNQPQHF. CDR3 in DNA: TGTGCCAGCAGCCTAGTAGCGGGTTACGGGAATCAGCCCCAGCATTTT.

V is TRBV11-2 and J is TRBJ2-7, with D uncertain. This CDR3 is 14 amino acids long. Between the trimmed V and J ends, which lost 5 bases and 2 bases, there was a span of 13 bases. Per the germline V gene, CDR1 is SGHAT and CDR2 is FQNNGV. CDR3 coding DNA: TGTGCCAGCAGCCCAACTTCCGTGCCCTACGAGCAGTACTTC. It is translated as CASSPTSVPYEQYF.

The J gene is TRBJ2-7, the V gene TRBV2; 10 bases are a match to TRBD1. Trimming at V came to 4 bases and at J to 0 bases, leaving 0 bases not matched to a gene. Germline assignment: CDR1 SNHLY and CDR2 FYNNEI. The CDR3 is made up of 14 amino acids. The CDR3 nucleotides are TGTGCCAGCAGTGGGACAGGGGGCTCCTACGAGCAGTACTTC. It translates to CASSGTGGSYEQYF. The complete variable domain, with remaining parts taken from reference TRBV2 and TRBJ2-7, reads EPEVTQTPSHQVTQMGQEVILRCVPISNHLYFYWYRQILGQKVEFLVSFYNNEISEKSEIFDDQFSVERPDGSNFTLKIRSTKLEDSAMYFCASSGTGGSYEQYFGPGTRLTVT.

The chain carries TRBV27 and TRBJ1-5; 8 bases map to TRBD1. Germline V lookup: CDR1 MNHEY, CDR2 SMNVEV (reference sequence). The CDR3 is 14 residues long. Trimming cost V 5 bases and J 7 bases; bases outside gene matches: 7. CDR3 sequence: CASSIGQGGQPQHF. CDR3 DNA: TGTGCCAGCAGTATAGGACAGGGCGGCCAGCCCCAGCATTTT.

The genes are TRBV10-3 and TRBJ2-1; TRBD1 agrees at 8 bases. This CDR3 has 12 residues. V shed 9 bases and J 3 bases; nucleotides not matched to a gene: 1. The germline CDR1 and CDR2 sequences are ENHRY and SYGVKD. CDR3 nucleotides: TGTGCCATTGGACAGGGCTACAATGAGCAGTTCTTC. It encodes CAIGQGYNEQFF.

The chain links TRBV9 to TRBJ1-2; D is uncertain. Between the trimmed V and J ends, which lost 3 bases and 7 bases, there was a span of 13 bases. Germline V gene data show CDR1 as SGDLS and CDR2 as YYNGEE. The CDR3 sequence is 13 residues long. The CDR3 DNA sequence: TGTGCCAGCAGCGGCGCGGGTCCCAGTGGCTACACCTTC. It is translated as CASSGAGPSGYTF.

This sequence joins TRBV18 and TRBJ2-5; 9 bases agree with TRBD2. The CDR3 is 18 amino acids. V trimming: 3 bases; J trimming: 5 bases; junction bases outside the gene matches: 16. CDR1 and CDR2 (germline): KGHSH, LQKENI. Here the CDR3 reads CASSPRRAGGFGSETQYF. DNA for the CDR3: TGTGCCAGCTCACCCAGGCGAGCGGGAGGCTTCGGGTCGGAGACCCAGTACTTC.

This CDR3 is CASSFRTSTDTQYF. In nucleotides, the CDR3 is TGTGCCAGCAGTTTCCGGACTAGCACAGATACGCAGTATTTT. The chain employs TRBV6-5 and TRBJ2-3, with D perhaps TRBD2 (5 bases). V lost 4 bases, J lost 0 bases, and 8 bases lay in between. The CDR3 has 14 residues. The germline CDR1 and CDR2 sequences are MNHEY and SVGAGI.